This TCR beta chain came from a study of cytomegalovirus exposure and HLA in healthy donors. Study as a whole: There were about 85 million unique TCRs (from HLA-typed donors) in an early data release. Overall study findings and caveats: In an earlier analysis, about 87% or about 30%: the productive usage of most TCR beta V segments. Researchers reportedly found TCR beta sequences accurately predicted most subjects' HLA-A and HLA-B alleles.

Primers: 60 Vbeta forward and 13 Jbeta reverse. Here immunoSEQ multiplex PCR was the method, and the copy in TCRdb shows in-frame clones only, minus some. In the table there are 80,000 to 100,000 clones, 80% to 85% of which are singletons. Remarks on this clone: The antigen is undetermined.

The V segment lost 3 bases and the J segment 14 bases; nucleotides outside the gene matches: 13. Germline V lookup: CDR1 GTSNPN, CDR2 SVGIG (reference sequence). This CDR3 has 14 amino acids. The receptor's source is a man aged 35 to 55 in good health and CMV-seronegative. The rearrangement joins TRBV30 to TRBJ1-4, with 9 positions matching TRBD1. Sequencing was done on a sample of PBMCs. The CDR3 spells CAWRDGTGPQRLFF. For the CDR3, the DNA is TGTGCCTGGAGGGACGGGACAGGGCCTCAACGGCTGTTTTTT.